The 12 T cell receptor beta chains below come from one sample, sequenced in a study of blood T cell repertoires in COVID-19. The assay was immunoSEQ multiplex PCR, and TCRdb's table has in-frame clones only and misses some. The sample records some 380,000 clones, 90% being singletons. Sequencing used peripheral blood. The source is a man aged 18 to 30 with active or convalescent COVID-19.

The rearrangement joins TRBV6-5 to TRBJ2-1; tentatively, D is TRBD2 (5 bases). Trimming removed 8 bases from V and 4 bases from J, with 12 bases in between. The CDR3 runs 13 residues. Germline loops: CDR1 MNHEY, CDR2 SVGAGI. The CDR3 DNA sequence: TGTGCCAGCGCCGGTCGCGGGTACAATGAGCAGTTCTTC. Translation: CASAGRGYNEQFF.

The rearrangement links TRBV15 to TRBJ1-2; D gene unclear. The germline CDR1 and CDR2 sequences are LNHNV and YYDKDF (reference sequence). The CDR3 covers 15 residues. Between the trimmed V and J ends, which lost 1 base and 0 bases, there was a span of 9 bases. The CDR3: CATSRVPDSNYGYTF. DNA of the CDR3: TGTGCCACCAGCAGAGTCCCAGATTCTAACTATGGCTACACCTTC.

The chain is built from TRBV2 and TRBJ2-3; tentatively, D is TRBD2 (7 bases). The CDR3 sequence is 15 residues long. CDR1 and CDR2 (germline): SNHLY, FYNNEI. Trimming took 2 bases from V and 4 from J, leaving 13 bases between them. CDR3 residues: CASSERGGFADTQYF. The DNA for the CDR3 is TGTGCCAGCAGTGAAAGGGGGGGGTTCGCAGATACGCAGTATTTT.

The chain joins TRBV29-1 to TRBJ2-1, with TRBD1 identical over 7 bases. Per germline, CDR1 SQVTM and CDR2 ANQGSEA. The CDR3 is 13 amino acids. After removal of 4 bases from V and 7 bases from J, the junction contained 7 bases not matched to a gene. CDR3 DNA: TGCAGCGTTGTAGGGGGCGGGCGAAATGAGCAGTTCTTC. Protein product: CSVVGGGRNEQFF.

The chain uses TRBV2 and TRBJ1-2; D is ambiguous. This CDR3 comprises 17 residues. CDR1 SNHLY and CDR2 FYNNEI come from the germline V gene. V lost 3 bases and J lost 0, with 17 bases in between. The CDR3 DNA reads as TGTGCCAGCAGTGACGGTGTGGCAGGATTCACTAACTATGGCTACACCTTC. This translates into CASSDGVAGFTNYGYTF.

The V call is TRBV27, the J call TRBJ1-1, with D uncertain. The V gene lost 4 bases and the J gene lost 0 bases, with 12 bases spanning the gap. There are 15 residues in the CDR3. The germline gives CDR1 MNHEY, CDR2 SMNVEV (reference sequence). The CDR3 sequence: CASSSTFGLNTEAFF. The DNA of the CDR3 is TGTGCCAGCAGTTCCACGTTCGGGTTGAACACTGAAGCTTTCTTT.

CDR3 nucleotide sequence: TGTGCCAGTAGTATAGATCTGTCCGGGACTAGCGGAAGGGGGACAGATACGCAGTATTTT. Residues: CASSIDLSGTSGRGTDTQYF. The V gene is TRBV19, the J gene TRBJ2-3, with TRBD2 identical over 11 bases. V dropped 0 bases and J dropped 3; count of bases not matched to a gene: 14. CDR1 is LNHDA and CDR2 is SQIVND in the germline V gene (reference sequence). The CDR3 extends over 20 amino acids.

The chain joins TRBV6-4 to TRBJ2-1, with 11 bases matching TRBD2. The junction had 2 bases not matched to a gene; V was cut back by 5 bases and J by 5 bases. CDR3 length: 14 amino acids. Germline-derived CDR1 and CDR2 are MRHNA and SNTAGT. The DNA for the CDR3 is TGTGCCAGCAGTACTAGCGGGAGCCACAATGAGCAGTTCTTC. Translated: CASSTSGSHNEQFF.

The genes are TRBV28 and TRBJ2-7; weak D call: TRBD2 (5 bases). The V gene lost 6 bases and the J gene lost 2 bases, with 14 bases spanning the gap. Germline assignment: CDR1 MDHEN and CDR2 SYDVKM. The CDR3 covers 14 residues. The CDR3 nucleotides are TGTGCCAGCAGCGCAGTCGGGAAAACCTACGAGCAGTACTTC. This encodes CASSAVGKTYEQYF.

The chain has TRBV6-2 or TRBV6-3 and TRBJ2-2; D is uncertain. The CDR3 totals 19 residues. V lost 0 bases to trimming and J lost 0 bases, with 17 bases between them. Per the germline V gene, CDR1 is MNHEY and CDR2 is SVGEGT. This CDR3 reads CASSYSSSNPPTNTGELFF. The CDR3 bases are TGTGCCAGCAGTTACTCCAGTTCAAACCCCCCCACGAACACCGGGGAGCTGTTTTTT.

This clone has a single count. V is TRBV7-2 and J is TRBJ1-6; D is perhaps TRBD1 (6 bases). This CDR3 comprises 15 residues. From germline, CDR1 is SGHTA and CDR2 FQGNSA. V was shortened by 2 bases and J by 13 bases, with 18 bases between the two germline ends. The CDR3 DNA follows: TGTGCCAGCAGCTTAACAGGGTTGATTTCAGCCCCCCTCCACTTT. This translates into CASSLTGLISAPLHF.

With respect to this clone: One end of the junction fails to match germline, which may point to a read error. The chain couples TRBV6-1 to TRBJ1-4; no clear D gene. The length of the CDR3 is 14 residues. Germline V CDR1 and CDR2: MNHNS, SASEGT. The CDR3 here is CASSKAEKNEKLFF. For the CDR3, the DNA is TGTGCCAGCAGTAAAGCCGAGAAGAATGAAAAACTGTTTTTT.